The text below deals with one T cell receptor beta chain. Under the authors' procedure: Amplification of reference gene primers was used by the study to estimate nucleated cell counts. Sequencing was performed with immunoSEQ multiplex PCR; in TCRdb, only in-frame clones are kept and a portion is missing. The D gene and trimming were derived from the DNA, and the V and J assignments and clone size from that table. The repertoire includes about 460,000 clones, about 85% of them detected once, and around 7.9% sits in the top ten. This CDR3 region has 15 residues. V was cut by 5 bases and J by 0 bases, with 11 bases left in between. Germline-derived CDR1 and CDR2 are SNHLY and FYNNEI. These data originate in a study of blood T cell repertoires in COVID-19. In the study overall: Some COVID-19 samples were acute and others convalescent; all came from the United States, Italy and Spain. Sources were T cells, B-cell-depleted T cells, or PBMCs; the material itself was cDNA or gDNA.

Either two negative PCRs, clearance, or symptom resolution qualified Cohort 3 donors as recovered. The TCR sequence derives from a woman between 55 and 75 years old who had recovered from COVID-19. This chain joins TRBV2 and TRBJ1-5, with D possibly TRBD1 on 5 matching bases. Sequencing was done on a sample of PBMCs or T cells enriched from blood (not recorded which). The CDR3 spells CASSRQRYSNQPQHF. Here the CDR3 DNA reads TGTGCCAGCAGTCGACAGCGTTATAGCAATCAGCCCCAGCATTTT.